This T cell receptor (beta chain) was recorded in a study of T cells in women clearing cervical HPV infection. Study context: Donors had HPV16-related CIN3 or worse; 2 had invasive cancer.

TCRdb keeps only in-frame clones here, not all; method: immunoSEQ multiplex PCR. Its listing shows 20,000 to 30,000 clones. Looked up from germline, CDR1 is SGHRS and CDR2 is YFSETQ. The CDR3 has 15 amino acids. J lost 4 bases, V lost 0 bases, and 3 bases had no gene match. Dot-blot hybridization genotyped cervical HPV amplified with MY09/MY11 PCR. In the case of this clone: The read ends 3 residues before the CDR3 terminus; that terminus is restored from the germline J gene.

The chain joins TRBV5-1 to TRBJ2-2; TRBD1 matches at 7 bases. The TCR sequence derives from a woman between 18 and 70 years old with a cervical HPV16 infection that either progressed to CIN3+ or cleared (not recorded which). Sequenced: blood buffy coat. This CDR3 reads CASSLGQGSTGELFF. The sequenced part of the CDR3 DNA is TGCGCCAGCAGCTTGGGACAGGGTTCCACCGGGGAG. The complete variable domain, with remaining parts taken from reference TRBV5-1 and TRBJ2-2, reads KAGVTQTPRYLIKTRGQQVTLSCSPISGHRSVSWYQQTPGQGLQFLFEYFSETQRNKGNFPGRFSGRQFSNSRSEMNVSTLELGDSALYLCASSLGQGSTGELFFGEGSRLTVL.